This TCR beta chain is from a study of molecular identifiers for immune sequencing clone quantification. Study-level results: Beyond 20 RNA copies, clones held over 99% of effector molecules, compared with under 1% in naive cells.

Losses at the gene ends were 3 bases for V and 6 bases for J; bases not matched to a gene: 18. From germline, CDR1 is LGHNA and CDR2 YNFKEQ. The CDR3 contains 18 residues. TCRdb reanalysed the PCR reads using MiXCR and keeps one entry per CDR3 protein. The top ten hold around 7.8% of the sample, which has thousands of distinct CDR3 sequences, over 15% seen once. By proportion, this clonotype is medium-sized. The antigen remains unidentified. This receptor was identified in a human donor in good health. Some libraries in this study had Jurkat cell RNA spiked in. Sequenced input: naive CD8+ T cells from blood, with Jurkat cell RNA spiked in. Subset denoted: FACS-sorted CD8+CD4-CCR7+CD45RA+ naive T cells. The genes are TRBV4-2 and TRBJ1-2; 8 nucleotides line up with TRBD1. Here the CDR3 reads CASSQEVTGGRPGDGYTF. CDR3 DNA: TGTGCCAGCAGCCAGGAGGTCACAGGGGGTAGACCTGGTGATGGCTACACCTTC.